A single sample gave rise to the 4 T cell receptor beta chains below, sequenced in a study of blood T cells in healthy people across ages. Together with a sample-barcoded 5' primer, a J-beta primer mix was included in a second PCR lasting about 7 to 11 cycles. One entry per CDR3 protein, called by TCRdb with MiXCR from the 5' RACE reads. The sample includes more than 700,000 distinct CDR3 sequences, about 53% of them seen just once. The sequenced material came from blood. The source is a man aged 80 or over in good health.

The V gene is TRBV7-6, the J gene TRBJ2-3; no reliable D call. V dropped 1 base and J dropped 14 bases, with 22 bases sitting between them. Germline values: CDR1 SGHVS, CDR2 FNYEAQ. The CDR3 sequence is 15 residues long. Here the CDR3 DNA reads TGTGCCAGCAGCTTAGTTCCCACAGACCACAGATACGCGTATTTT. It translates to CASSLVPTDHRYAYF.

This clonotype was recorded a few times. This rearrangement joins TRBV4-1 to TRBJ2-7; D ambiguous. Germline CDR1 is MGHRA and CDR2 is YSYEKL. V dropped 3 bases and J dropped 5 bases, with 14 bases sitting between them. The CDR3 totals 14 residues. This chain's CDR3 is CASSQLTRGDEQYF. CDR3 nucleotide sequence: TGCGCCAGCAGCCAGCTGACGAGAGGTGACGAGCAGTACTTC.

A few counts support this clonotype. The chain uses TRBV29-1 and TRBJ2-7; D unclear. Germline CDR1 and CDR2: SQVTM and ANQGSEA. Trimming took 0 bases from V and 0 from J, leaving 12 bases between them. This CDR3 spans 15 amino acids. The CDR3 nucleotides read TGCAGCGTTGAAGATTGGGGAATTTTCTCCTACGAGCAGTACTTC. It codes for CSVEDWGIFSYEQYF.

The chain uses TRBV29-1 and TRBJ2-5; 7 positions agree with TRBD1. Germline-derived CDR1 and CDR2 are SQVTM and ANQGSEA. There are 14 residues in the CDR3. V lost 8 bases and J lost 1; bases outside the gene matches: 10. CDR3 amino acids: CSSRNRGPQETQYF. The CDR3 region has the DNA TGCAGCTCGAGGAACAGGGGCCCCCAAGAGACCCAGTACTTC.